This TCR beta chain was identified during a study of beta chain features in type 1 diabetes. The study's findings and limits: In every one of the four CD4+ subsets, TCRB CDR3s were moderately but significantly shorter in Type 1 diabetes patients. High TCR expression in some cells could lead to their over-representation in cDNA sequencing.

Regarding this clone: What it binds is unknown.

Averaging approximately 0.11 L, one heparinised blood draw was given by each donor. In germline, CDR1 is SGDLS, CDR2 YYNGEE. The CDR3 covers 15 residues. Between the trimmed V and J ends, which lost 4 bases and 1 base, there was a span of 12 bases. As every portion of the isolated RNA was reverse transcribed, the sequencing read expressed TCRB transcripts. The repertoire was sequenced with immunoSEQ multiplex PCR; TCRdb's copy has only in-frame clones and lacks some. Of under 850,000 clones listed, 13% are singletons. The rearrangement joins TRBV9 to TRBJ2-1, with a weak D call TRBD1 (6 bases). The sequence derives from a man in his late teens or twenties with type 1 diabetes. Specimen: naive CD4+ T cells from blood. The CDR3 reads CASSSATGSYNEQFF. The CDR3 nucleotides are TGTGCCAGCAGCTCAGCTACAGGGTCCTACAATGAGCAGTTCTTC.